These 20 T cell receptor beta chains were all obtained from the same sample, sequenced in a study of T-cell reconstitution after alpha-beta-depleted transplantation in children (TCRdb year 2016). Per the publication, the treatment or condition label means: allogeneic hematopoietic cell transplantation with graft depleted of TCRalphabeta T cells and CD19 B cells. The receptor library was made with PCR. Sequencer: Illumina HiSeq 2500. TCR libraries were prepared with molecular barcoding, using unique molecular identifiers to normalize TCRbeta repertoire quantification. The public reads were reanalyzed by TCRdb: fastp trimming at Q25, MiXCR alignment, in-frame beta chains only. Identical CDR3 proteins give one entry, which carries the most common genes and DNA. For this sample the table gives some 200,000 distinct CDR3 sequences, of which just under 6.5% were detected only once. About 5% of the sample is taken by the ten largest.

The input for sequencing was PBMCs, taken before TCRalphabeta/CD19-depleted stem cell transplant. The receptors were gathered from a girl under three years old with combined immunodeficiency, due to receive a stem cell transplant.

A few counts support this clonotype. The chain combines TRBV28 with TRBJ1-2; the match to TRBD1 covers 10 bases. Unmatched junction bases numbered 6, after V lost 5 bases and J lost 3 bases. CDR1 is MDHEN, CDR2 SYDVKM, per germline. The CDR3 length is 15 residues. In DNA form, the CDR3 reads TGTGCCAGCAGTATCCTCGGGACAGGGGACTATGGCTACACCTTC. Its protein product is CASSILGTGDYGYTF.

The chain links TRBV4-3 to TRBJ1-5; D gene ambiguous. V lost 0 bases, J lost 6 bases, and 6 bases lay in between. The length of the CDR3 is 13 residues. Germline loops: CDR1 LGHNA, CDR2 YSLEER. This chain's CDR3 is CASSQEVGQPQHF. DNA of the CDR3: TGCGCCAGCAGCCAAGAAGTGGGTCAGCCCCAGCATTTT.

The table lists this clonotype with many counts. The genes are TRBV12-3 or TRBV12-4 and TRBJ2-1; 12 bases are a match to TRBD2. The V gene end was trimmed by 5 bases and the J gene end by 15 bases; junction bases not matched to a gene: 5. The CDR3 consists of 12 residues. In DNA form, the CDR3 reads TGTGCCAGCAGTCCAGGACTAGCGGGGAGGTTCTTC. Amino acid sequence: CASSPGLAGRFF.

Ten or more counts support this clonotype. The CDR3 sequence: CASSDGTGLTSYEQYF. In nucleotides, the CDR3 is TGCGCCAGCAGCGATGGGACAGGCCTGACATCCTACGAGCAGTACTTC. This chain links TRBV5-1 with TRBJ2-7; 8 nucleotides align to TRBD1. Germline CDR1 SGHRS, CDR2 YFSETQ. The junction had 10 bases not matched to a gene; V was cut back by 4 bases and J by 1 base. The CDR3 extends over 16 amino acids.

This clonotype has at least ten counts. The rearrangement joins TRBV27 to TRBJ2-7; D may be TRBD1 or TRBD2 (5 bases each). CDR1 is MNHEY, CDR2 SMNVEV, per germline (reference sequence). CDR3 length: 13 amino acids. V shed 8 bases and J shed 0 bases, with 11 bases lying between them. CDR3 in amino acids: CASRPGASYEQYF. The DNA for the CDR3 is TGTGCCAGCCGGCCCGGGGCCTCCTACGAGCAGTACTTC.

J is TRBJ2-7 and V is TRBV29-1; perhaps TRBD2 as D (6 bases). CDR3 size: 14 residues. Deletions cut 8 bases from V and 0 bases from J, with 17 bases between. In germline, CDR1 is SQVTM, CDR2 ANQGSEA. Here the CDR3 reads CSITRAGSSYEQYV. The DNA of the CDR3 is TGCAGCATAACAAGGGCGGGGAGCTCCTACGAGCAGTACGTC.

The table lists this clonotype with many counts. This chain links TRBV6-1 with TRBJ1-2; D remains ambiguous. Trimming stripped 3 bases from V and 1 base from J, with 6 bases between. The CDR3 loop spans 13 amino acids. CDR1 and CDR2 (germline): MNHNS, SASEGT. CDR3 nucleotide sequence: TGTGCCAGCAGTGATGCGGTTAACTATGGCTACACCTTC. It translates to CASSDAVNYGYTF.

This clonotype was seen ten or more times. The CDR3 loop reads CASSFSGSESNEQFF. The CDR3 DNA sequence: TGTGCCAGCAGCTTTAGCGGGAGTGAAAGTAATGAGCAGTTCTTC. The chain carries TRBV13 and TRBJ2-1; 9 bases are shared with TRBD2. This CDR3 is 15 amino acids long. Germline V gene lookup returns CDR1 PRHDT and CDR2 FYEKMQ (reference sequence). The junction had 7 bases not matched to a gene; V was cut back by 3 bases and J by 7 bases.

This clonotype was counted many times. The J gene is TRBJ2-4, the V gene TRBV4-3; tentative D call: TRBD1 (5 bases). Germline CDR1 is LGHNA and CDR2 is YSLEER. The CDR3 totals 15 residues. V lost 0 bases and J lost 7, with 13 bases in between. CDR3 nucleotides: TGCGCCAGCAGCCAAGAAAGGCAGGGCCCGAACATTCAGTACTTC. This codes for CASSQERQGPNIQYF.

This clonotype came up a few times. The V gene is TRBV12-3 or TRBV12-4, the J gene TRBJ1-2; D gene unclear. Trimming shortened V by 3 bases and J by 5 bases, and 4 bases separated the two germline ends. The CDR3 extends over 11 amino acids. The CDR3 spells CASSFSYGYTF. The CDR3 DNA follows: TGTGCCAGCAGTTTTAGTTATGGCTACACCTTC.

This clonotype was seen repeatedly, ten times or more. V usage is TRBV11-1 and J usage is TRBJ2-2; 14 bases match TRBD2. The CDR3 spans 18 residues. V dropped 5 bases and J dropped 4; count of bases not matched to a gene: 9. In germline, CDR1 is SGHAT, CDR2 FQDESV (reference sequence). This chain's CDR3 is CASSARLAGGSSTGELFF. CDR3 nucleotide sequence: TGTGCCAGCAGCGCACGACTAGCGGGGGGGAGTAGCACCGGGGAGCTGTTTTTT.

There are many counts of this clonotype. The CDR3 spells CASSPRSGDTSNTEAFF. The CDR3, as DNA: TGTGCCAGCTCACCAAGGTCCGGGGACACCTCGAACACTGAAGCTTTCTTT. V gene TRBV18 combines with J gene TRBJ1-1; D might be TRBD1 (6 bases). V gave up 2 bases and J gave up 1 base, with 17 bases separating them. CDR1 and CDR2 (germline): KGHSH, LQKENI. There are 17 residues in the CDR3.

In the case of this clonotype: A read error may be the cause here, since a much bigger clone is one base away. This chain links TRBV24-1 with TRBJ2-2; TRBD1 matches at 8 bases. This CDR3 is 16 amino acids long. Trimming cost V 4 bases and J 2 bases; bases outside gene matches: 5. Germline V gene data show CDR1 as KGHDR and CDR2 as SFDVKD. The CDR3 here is CATSEGQAKNTGELFF. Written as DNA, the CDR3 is TGTGCCACCAGTGAGGGACAGGCAAAAAACACCGGGGAGCTGTTTTTT.

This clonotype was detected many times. DNA for the CDR3: TGCAGCGCTGGACTAGTTTACAATGAGCAGTTCTTC. It yields the protein CSAGLVYNEQFF. The rearrangement uses TRBV29-1 and TRBJ2-1; 7 bases are shared with TRBD2. This CDR3 spans 12 amino acids. CDR1 SQVTM and CDR2 ANQGSEA come from the germline V gene. The V gene end was trimmed by 7 bases and the J gene end by 4 bases; junction bases not matched to a gene: 4.

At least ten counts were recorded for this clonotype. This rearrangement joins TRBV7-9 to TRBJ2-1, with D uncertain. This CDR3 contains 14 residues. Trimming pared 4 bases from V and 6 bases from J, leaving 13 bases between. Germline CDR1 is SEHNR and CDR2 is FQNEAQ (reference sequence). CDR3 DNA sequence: TGTGCCAGCAGCTGGAATCCAAAAGTCAATGAGCAGTTCTTC. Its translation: CASSWNPKVNEQFF.

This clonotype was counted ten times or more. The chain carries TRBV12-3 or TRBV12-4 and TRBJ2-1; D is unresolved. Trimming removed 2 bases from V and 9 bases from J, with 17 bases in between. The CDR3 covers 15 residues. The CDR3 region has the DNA TGTGCCAGCAGTTTAACGGCTAGTGGGCCCCCTGAGCAGTTCTTC. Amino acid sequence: CASSLTASGPPEQFF.

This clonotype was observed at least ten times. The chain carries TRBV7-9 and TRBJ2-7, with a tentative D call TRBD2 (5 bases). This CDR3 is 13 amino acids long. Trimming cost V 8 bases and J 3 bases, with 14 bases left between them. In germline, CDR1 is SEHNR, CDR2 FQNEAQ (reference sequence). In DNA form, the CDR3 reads TGTGCCAGCGCCCTATTGAGGGACTACGAGCAGTACTTC. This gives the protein CASALLRDYEQYF.

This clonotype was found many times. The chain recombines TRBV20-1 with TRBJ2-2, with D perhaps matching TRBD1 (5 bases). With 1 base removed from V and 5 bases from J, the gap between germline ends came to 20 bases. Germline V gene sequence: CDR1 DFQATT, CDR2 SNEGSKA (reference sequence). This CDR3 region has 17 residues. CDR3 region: CSARAPWQGARTGELFF. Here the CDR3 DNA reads TGCAGTGCTAGAGCACCCTGGCAAGGGGCCCGAACCGGGGAGCTGTTTTTT.

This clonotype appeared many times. The CDR3 sequence is CATSRSSLGQFNEKLFF. The CDR3 nucleotides read TGTGCCACCAGCAGATCCTCACTGGGACAGTTCAATGAAAAACTGTTTTTT. The rearrangement links TRBV15 to TRBJ1-4; 7 positions match TRBD1. With V trimmed by 2 bases and J by 5 bases, 11 bases remained unmatched. The CDR3 is made up of 17 amino acids. The V gene's germline CDR1 is LNHNV and CDR2 YYDKDF (reference sequence).

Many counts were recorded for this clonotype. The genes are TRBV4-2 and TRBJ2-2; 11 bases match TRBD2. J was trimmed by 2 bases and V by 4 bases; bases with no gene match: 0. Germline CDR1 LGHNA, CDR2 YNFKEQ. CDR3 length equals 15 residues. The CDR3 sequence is CASSRLAGNTGELFF. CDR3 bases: TGTGCCAGCAGCCGACTAGCGGGAAACACCGGGGAGCTGTTTTTT.